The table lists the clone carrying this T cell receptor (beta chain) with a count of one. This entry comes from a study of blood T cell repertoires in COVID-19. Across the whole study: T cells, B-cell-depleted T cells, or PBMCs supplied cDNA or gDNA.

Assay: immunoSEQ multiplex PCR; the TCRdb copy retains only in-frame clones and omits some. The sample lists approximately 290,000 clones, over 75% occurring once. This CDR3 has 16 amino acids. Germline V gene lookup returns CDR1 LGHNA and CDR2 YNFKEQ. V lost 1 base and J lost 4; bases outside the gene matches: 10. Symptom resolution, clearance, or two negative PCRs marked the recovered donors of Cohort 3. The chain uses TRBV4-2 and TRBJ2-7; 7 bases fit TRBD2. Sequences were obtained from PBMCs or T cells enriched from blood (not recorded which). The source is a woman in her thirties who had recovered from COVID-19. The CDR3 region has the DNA TGTGCCAGCAGCCAAGCAGGGCGCGGGAGTGGGTACGAGCAGTACTTC. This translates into CASSQAGRGSGYEQYF.